This T cell receptor (beta chain) came from a study of blood T cell repertoires in COVID-19. Study-level information: Acute-phase and convalescent COVID-19 samples originated in the United States, Italy and Spain.

This clone has just a few counts. Original data processing: Reference gene primer amplification gave nucleated cell count estimates. The repertoire was sequenced with immunoSEQ multiplex PCR; TCRdb's copy has only in-frame clones and lacks some. V and J calls and clone size are given by that table; D and trimming were obtained from the DNA. The sample records 250,000 to 300,000 clones, 89% being singletons. The J segment lost 8 bases and the V segment lost 2 bases, leaving 4 bases of the junction unmatched. This CDR3 region has 14 residues. The germline V gene encodes CDR1 MNHEY and CDR2 SMNVEV (reference sequence).

The rearrangement uses TRBV27 and TRBJ1-2; 11 nucleotides agree with TRBD1. This clonotype was obtained from a man aged 45 to 65 with acute or convalescent COVID-19. Sequencing used peripheral blood. The CDR3 loop is CASSLEGTGGGYTF. CDR3 coding DNA: TGTGCCAGCAGTTTAGAGGGGACAGGGGGAGGCTACACCTTC.